Here is one TCR beta chain with its context. The data are from a study of blood T cell repertoires in COVID-19. Looking at the study overall: From T cells, B-cell-depleted T cells, or PBMCs came the material, which was cDNA or gDNA.

Some clones are missing from TCRdb's copy, which holds only in-frame ones; the method was immunoSEQ multiplex PCR. The table has around 190,000 clones, roughly 80% seen once. CDR1 and CDR2 from the germline V gene are LGHDT and YNNKEL (reference sequence). This CDR3 contains 13 residues. The V gene lost 3 bases and the J gene lost 4 bases, with 9 bases spanning the gap. The rearrangement uses TRBV3-1 (or the pseudogene TRBV3-2) and TRBJ2-5; D may be TRBD1 (6 bases). Input material: peripheral blood. The sequence came from a woman between 50 and 59 years old with acute or convalescent COVID-19. CDR3 sequence: CASSHRTVETQYF. In DNA form, the CDR3 reads TGTGCCAGCAGCCACCGGACAGTAGAGACCCAGTACTTC.